These 26 T cell receptor beta chains came from one sample sequenced in a study of control samples from healthy donors and cancer patients. Only in-frame clones appear in the TCRdb table, and some are missing; sequencing was by immunoSEQ multiplex PCR. The repertoire includes 170,000 or so clones, about 93% of them detected once, and around 1.6% sits in the top ten. The specimen sequenced was blood. The receptors here all came from a man aged 18-30 years in good health.

In regard to this clone: Additional DNA sequences in this sample encode the identical CDR3. The V call is TRBV3-1 (or the pseudogene TRBV3-2), the J call TRBJ1-5; D ambiguous. The CDR3 covers 13 residues. Germline values: CDR1 LGHDT, CDR2 YNNKEL (reference sequence). V lost 0 bases and J 7 bases, leaving 7 bases between the germline ends. CDR3 DNA sequence: TGTGCCAGCAGCCAAGATCCTGGCCAGCCCCAGCATTTT. The encoded protein is CASSQDPGQPQHF.

The J gene is TRBJ2-3, the V gene TRBV11-2, with TRBD2 identical over 10 bases. Germline loops: CDR1 SGHAT, CDR2 FQNNGV. The V gene end was trimmed by 0 bases and the J gene end by 7 bases; junction bases not matched to a gene: 19. This CDR3 contains 20 residues. CDR3 amino acids: CASSLEGLAGVKAGKNTQYF. The CDR3, as DNA: TGTGCCAGCAGCTTAGAAGGTCTAGCGGGGGTGAAAGCTGGGAAAAATACGCAGTATTTT.

The J gene is TRBJ1-1, the V gene TRBV2; TRBD1 agrees at 8 bases. V shed 5 bases and J 4 bases; nucleotides not matched to a gene: 3. Germline V CDR1 and CDR2: SNHLY, FYNNEI. This CDR3 region has 13 residues. As DNA, the CDR3 is TGTGCCAGCAGTACAGGGGGAGCCACTGAAGCTTTCTTT. This encodes CASSTGGATEAFF.

This clone was seen once. This chain connects TRBV2 to TRBJ2-7; no reliable D call. The CDR3 is made up of 15 amino acids. V lost 1 base and J lost 2, with 12 bases in between. Germline CDR1 is SNHLY and CDR2 is FYNNEI. CDR3: CASSEGSPLTYEQYF. The CDR3, as DNA: TGTGCCAGCAGTGAAGGCTCGCCCCTTACCTACGAGCAGTACTTC.

This clone appeared a few times. This sequence joins TRBV10-1 and TRBJ2-7; the D gene is possibly TRBD2 (5 bases). The V and J ends lost 8 bases and 0 bases respectively, with 17 bases between them. Looked up from germline, CDR1 is WNHNN and CDR2 is SYGVQD (reference sequence). The CDR3 spans 15 residues. The CDR3 nucleotides are TGCGCCAGCCCCGGGCGGGCGTTCGCCTCCTACGAGCAGTACTTC. This sequence encodes CASPGRAFASYEQYF.

This chain uses TRBV6-1 with TRBJ1-5, with D uncertain. CDR3 size: 14 residues. V was clipped by 1 base and J by 7 bases, with 11 bases between them. CDR1 MNHNS and CDR2 SASEGT come from the germline V gene. The CDR3 is CASSEGTAGQPQHF. The CDR3 nucleotides read TGTGCCAGCAGTGAAGGGACGGCCGGACAGCCCCAGCATTTT.

The chain has TRBV6-5 and TRBJ1-6; no definite D call. V lost 6 bases to trimming and J lost 8 bases, with 17 bases between them. The CDR3 length is 15 residues. In germline, CDR1 is MNHEY, CDR2 SVGAGI. CDR3 sequence: CASRGWSPGDSPLHF. In DNA, the CDR3 is TGTGCCAGCAGGGGTTGGAGTCCGGGCGATTCACCCCTCCACTTT.

The genes are TRBV9 and TRBJ2-7, with 9 positions matching TRBD1. CDR1 and CDR2 from the germline V gene are SGDLS and YYNGEE. The CDR3 spans 16 residues. Germline trimming cut 3 bases from V and 0 bases from J; bases unmatched to any gene: 7. DNA of the CDR3: TGTGCCAGCAGCGCCCGAGGGACAGGGAGCTCCTACGAGCAGTACTTC. It is translated as CASSARGTGSSYEQYF.

The V gene is TRBV12-3 or TRBV12-4, the J gene TRBJ2-1; D may be TRBD1 (5 bases). This CDR3 has 12 residues. The V gene lost 5 bases and the J gene lost 5 bases, with 7 bases spanning the gap. DNA for the CDR3: TGTGCCAGCAGTAGGGGCAACAATGAGCAGTTCTTC. Amino acid sequence: CASSRGNNEQFF.

This rearrangement joins TRBV6-6 to TRBJ1-2, with unresolved D. The germline gives CDR1 MNHNY, CDR2 SVGAGI (reference sequence). The CDR3 is 14 amino acids. Between the trimmed V and J ends, which lost 9 bases and 5 bases, there was a span of 19 bases. The CDR3 DNA sequence: TGTGCCAGTCACCCCTCGGTGAGGGAATATGGCTACACCTTC. Translation gives CASHPSVREYGYTF.

This chain uses TRBV5-1 with TRBJ2-1; 10 bases are a match to TRBD1. The CDR3 extends over 16 amino acids. Germline V lookup: CDR1 SGHRS, CDR2 YFSETQ. V was clipped by 0 bases and J by 4 bases; unmatched bases: 4. As DNA, the CDR3 is TGCGCCAGCAGCTTGGGCGGGACAGGGGATTACAATGAGCAGTTCTTC. This gives the protein CASSLGGTGDYNEQFF. Looking up the rest from reference TRBV5-1 and TRBJ2-1 gives the full variable domain: KAGVTQTPRYLIKTRGQQVTLSCSPISGHRSVSWYQQTPGQGLQFLFEYFSETQRNKGNFPGRFSGRQFSNSRSEMNVSTLELGDSALYLCASSLGGTGDYNEQFFGPGTRLTVL.

J is TRBJ1-2 and V is TRBV2; no definite D call. The CDR3 covers 13 residues. Germline assignment: CDR1 SNHLY and CDR2 FYNNEI. Trimming left V 7 bases short and J 7 bases short, with 16 bases between. The chain's CDR3 is CASTRGEGGGYTF. The CDR3 DNA reads as TGTGCCAGCACCCGTGGGGAGGGAGGTGGCTACACCTTC.

The chain employs TRBV11-1 and TRBJ1-2, with 8 bases aligning to TRBD1. Germline lookup yields CDR1 SGHAT and CDR2 FQDESV (reference sequence). The ends lost 5 bases at V and 3 bases at J; junction bases unmatched: 2. The CDR3 has 13 residues. CDR3 sequence (DNA): TGTGCCAGCAGCAAGGACAGGGACTATGGCTACACCTTC. Translating it yields CASSKDRDYGYTF.

V gene TRBV27 combines with J gene TRBJ2-1; 7 nucleotides line up with TRBD1. In germline, CDR1 is MNHEY, CDR2 SMNVEV (reference sequence). There are 14 residues in the CDR3. After removal of 5 bases from V and 2 bases from J, the junction contained 3 bases not matched to a gene. CDR3 bases: TGTGCCAGCAGTCTCGGGACAGCCTACAATGAGCAGTTCTTC. Amino acids: CASSLGTAYNEQFF.

The chain recombines TRBV12-3 or TRBV12-4 with TRBJ2-3; the D gene could be TRBD1 or TRBD2 (5 bases each). CDR3 length: 11 amino acids. The V end was cut by 6 bases, the J end by 6 bases, with 7 bases between. This CDR3 reads CASRWGDTQYF. DNA of the CDR3: TGTGCCAGCAGGTGGGGGGATACGCAGTATTTT.

The V gene is TRBV6-5, the J gene TRBJ1-5, with TRBD1 matching 10 bases. The CDR3 is 14 residues long. Looked up from germline, CDR1 is MNHEY and CDR2 is SVGAGI. V lost 8 bases to trimming and J lost 5 bases; unmatched junction nucleotides: 6. CDR3 in amino acids: CASRTTGGDQPQHF. DNA of the CDR3: TGTGCCAGCCGAACGACAGGGGGCGATCAGCCCCAGCATTTT.

The chain employs TRBV11-2 and TRBJ1-2; D not certain. Germline values: CDR1 SGHAT, CDR2 FQNNGV. Deletions cut 4 bases from V and 4 bases from J, with 10 bases between. The CDR3 is 13 residues long. The CDR3 here is CASSYDSTYGYTF. As DNA, the CDR3 is TGTGCCAGCAGCTATGATAGTACCTATGGCTACACCTTC.

The chain links TRBV27 to TRBJ1-1; perhaps TRBD1 as D (6 bases). Trimming removed 4 bases from V and 2 bases from J, with 11 bases in between. This CDR3 has 14 residues. Per germline, CDR1 MNHEY and CDR2 SMNVEV (reference sequence). This CDR3 reads CASSSGTLNTEAFF. The CDR3 region has the DNA TGTGCCAGCAGTTCCGGGACACTCAACACTGAAGCTTTCTTT.

J is TRBJ2-7 and V is TRBV5-1; no clear D gene. V lost 0 bases, J lost 2 bases, and 9 bases lay in between. CDR3 length: 14 amino acids. The germline gives CDR1 SGHRS, CDR2 YFSETQ. The CDR3 loop reads CASSLAETTYEQYF. The CDR3 region has the DNA TGCGCCAGCAGCTTGGCGGAGACGACCTACGAGCAGTACTTC. The full variable domain, with the rest looked up from reference TRBV5-1 and TRBJ2-7, is KAGVTQTPRYLIKTRGQQVTLSCSPISGHRSVSWYQQTPGQGLQFLFEYFSETQRNKGNFPGRFSGRQFSNSRSEMNVSTLELGDSALYLCASSLAETTYEQYFGPGTRLTVT.

The rearrangement joins TRBV7-3 to TRBJ1-3; D gene unclear. V dropped 4 bases and J dropped 4 bases, with 14 bases sitting between them. Germline V gene lookup returns CDR1 SGHTA and CDR2 FQGTGA. The CDR3 contains 15 residues. This CDR3 is CASSSTGPLGNTIYF. The CDR3 bases are TGTGCCAGCAGCTCGACGGGCCCTCTAGGAAACACCATATATTTT.

This sequence joins TRBV7-6 and TRBJ2-1; perhaps TRBD2 as D (5 bases). The V gene's germline CDR1 is SGHVS and CDR2 FNYEAQ. The germline V and J ends were trimmed by 1 base and 10 bases, with 17 bases remaining between them. The CDR3 is made up of 15 amino acids. CDR3 coding DNA: TGTGCCAGCAGCTTAGAAGTAGAATACGGGGTGGAGCAGTTCTTC. It is translated as CASSLEVEYGVEQFF.

The V call is TRBV12-3 or TRBV12-4, the J call TRBJ2-7; D unclear. This CDR3 has 13 residues. Trimming left V 7 bases short and J 4 bases short, with 14 bases between. The CDR3 region is CASKSSVEYEQYF. The CDR3 DNA reads TGTGCCAGCAAATCTTCAGTCGAATACGAGCAGTACTTC.

The rearrangement links TRBV6-4 to TRBJ1-3; D is unclear. CDR3 size: 17 residues. Germline V gene sequence: CDR1 MRHNA, CDR2 SNTAGT. Trimming removed 7 bases at V and 4 bases at J, with 23 bases between. CDR3 amino acids: CASIIGKGGATGNTIYF. The CDR3 DNA reads as TGTGCCAGCATCATTGGGAAAGGCGGAGCAACGGGAAACACCATATATTTT.

This clone has a single count. The V gene is TRBV30, the J gene TRBJ1-6; TRBD1 matches at 9 bases. The germline gives CDR1 GTSNPN, CDR2 SVGIG (reference sequence). The CDR3 is 13 residues long. The junction had 5 bases not matched to a gene; V was cut back by 7 bases and J by 7 bases. This CDR3 reads CASTGTGNSPLHF. The CDR3 DNA reads as TGTGCCTCCACCGGGACAGGGAATTCACCCCTCCACTTT.

This clone was seen only a few times. The V call is TRBV19, the J call TRBJ1-1, with D possibly TRBD1 on 6 matching bases. The CDR3 length is 14 residues. CDR1 LNHDA and CDR2 SQIVND come from the germline V gene (reference sequence). Trimming removed 6 bases from V and 6 bases from J, with 17 bases in between. CDR3 region: CASRLQGTQAEAFF. For the CDR3, the DNA is TGTGCCAGTAGGCTACAGGGCACTCAAGCTGAAGCTTTCTTT.

The chain carries TRBV11-2 and TRBJ2-2; 10 positions agree with TRBD2. Germline V lookup: CDR1 SGHAT, CDR2 FQNNGV. Germline trimming cut 3 bases from V and 5 bases from J; bases unmatched to any gene: 6. The CDR3 covers 16 residues. The CDR3 DNA follows: TGTGCCAGCAGCTTCAATTTAGCGGGGGGAACCGGGGAGCTGTTTTTT. This codes for CASSFNLAGGTGELFF.